The T cell receptor beta chain under discussion was sequenced for a study of blood T cell repertoires in COVID-19 (dated by TCRdb to 2018 to 2020). In terms of the full investigation: Samples from collaborators originated in the United States, Italy and Spain and spanned both the acute and convalescent phases of COVID-19. The material from the prospective study consisted of cDNA or gDNA derived from T cells, B-cell-depleted T cells, or PBMCs. The dataset comprised deeply sampled blood TCRbeta repertoires from subjects exposed to, actively infected with, or recovered from COVID-19. The repertoires were released in a freely available public database meant as a resource for research on the immune response to SARS-CoV-2. Samples were obtained from the ongoing ImmuneRACE study (first 160 participants) and from about 1,300 subjects provided by 6 global collaborators. A de-identified subject ID, COVID-19 status, age in years and sex were almost always included in the sample metadata. Where available, HLA class I and class II types were obtained from metadata supplied by the sample provider rather than from assay-based typing.

With respect to this clone: Its cognate antigen has yet to be identified. Qualities for individual bases were not recorded, and no much larger clone is one base off.

Collaborating institutions collected whole blood in K2EDTA tubes following their own protocols. For TCRbeta analysis, collaborators shipped samples as frozen whole blood, isolated PBMCs, or DNA extracted from either of those sample types. Broad study findings and their caveats: The quantity of clinical and demographic metadata differed by source and by participant and was supplied without curation.

TCRbeta CDR3 regions were amplified from genomic DNA by means of the immunoSEQ Assay, a bias-controlled multiplex PCR. Per the source publication's procedure: The number of nucleated cells in each sample was estimated by amplification of reference gene primers within the assay. Sequence reads were collapsed and filtered to measure the absolute abundance of every unique TCRbeta CDR3 rearrangement. For each sample, productive Simpson clonality was calculated as the square root of Simpson's diversity index across productive rearrangements. TCRdb limited this immuneACCESS table to in-frame rearrangements with V and J called. A share of clones is missing; checked studies link under half to unresolved V genes, and the rest is unexplained. V, J and clone size are those of that table, while D and trimming were read from the DNA. This sample lists over 85,000 clones; under 85% were detected once. Roughly 2.2% of the sample rests with the top ten.

The cysteine opens and the phenylalanine closes a CDR3 of 15 amino acids. Of the read, only the CDR3 DNA is kept; its 45 bases are in frame from base 1. Reading the germline V gene gives CDR1 SGHVS and CDR2 FNYEAQ. V is clipped by 4 bases and J by 0 bases, and the sequence between their germline boundaries is 12 bases long. This TCR was sampled from a woman aged 70-85 years with acute or convalescent COVID-19. The sequence joins TRBV7-6 to TRBJ1-1, with a weak D call of TRBD1 (5 bases match). Source material: peripheral blood. The base sequence is TGTGCCAGCAGCTCGCCGACAGAGATGAACACTGAAGCTTTCTTT. This yields the protein CASSSPTEMNTEAFF.